The 24 T cell receptor beta chains reported below all come from one sample, sequenced in a study of blood T cells in healthy people across ages. Next came a second PCR, run for about 7 to 12 cycles, which used a sample-barcoded 5' primer along with a J-beta primer mix. Using its own MiXCR run on the 5' RACE reads, TCRdb lists one record per CDR3 protein. This table has hundreds of thousands of distinct CDR3 sequences, 25% appearing once. The same data also went into a second study, on T cells of mothers and their children.

The sequenced sample consisted of blood. All receptors derive from a boy under 18 in good health.

A few counts support this clonotype. The chain carries TRBV5-1 and TRBJ2-7; D unresolved. Germline V lookup: CDR1 SGHRS, CDR2 YFSETQ. V lost 2 bases to trimming and J lost 2 bases, with 14 bases between them. The CDR3 runs to 15 residues. The CDR3 region has the DNA TGCGCCAGCAGCTTTCGGACGGGCGCCCCCTACGAGCAGTACTTC. It codes for CASSFRTGAPYEQYF.

This chain connects TRBV27 to TRBJ2-6; weak D call: TRBD2 (5 bases). V was trimmed by 8 bases and J by 2 bases, leaving 7 bases between them. The CDR3 extends over 13 amino acids. CDR1 is MNHEY and CDR2 is SMNVEV in the germline V gene (reference sequence). The CDR3 loop reads CASGLTGANVLTF. The CDR3 DNA sequence: TGTGCCAGCGGACTCACTGGGGCCAACGTCCTGACTTTC.

This clonotype has only a few counts. The gene calls are TRBV20-1 and TRBJ2-5; 13 bases agree with TRBD2. The J call may be faulty, since TRBJ2-1 better matches the DNA end. Germline lookup yields CDR1 DFQATT and CDR2 SNEGSKA (reference sequence). There are 14 residues in the CDR3. CDR3 protein: CSARRTSGSYEQFF. CDR3 nucleotides: TGCAGTGCACGTCGGACTAGCGGGAGCTATGAGCAGTTCTTC.

This clonotype was seen a handful of times. Here the CDR3 reads CASSQAQQGEDEKLFF. The CDR3 DNA reads as TGCGCCAGCAGCCAAGCTCAACAGGGGGAGGATGAAAAACTGTTTTTT. The gene calls are TRBV4-1 and TRBJ1-4; 8 positions match TRBD1. Trimming removed 1 base from V and 6 bases from J; junction bases left unmatched: 7. The CDR3 extends over 16 amino acids. CDR1 and CDR2 from the germline V gene are MGHRA and YSYEKL.

The J gene is TRBJ2-1, the V gene TRBV19; the match to TRBD2 covers 12 bases. The V segment lost 3 bases and the J segment 4 bases; nucleotides outside the gene matches: 7. CDR3 length: 17 amino acids. Looked up from germline, CDR1 is LNHDA and CDR2 is SQIVND (reference sequence). The CDR3 DNA reads TGTGCCAGTAGTATTTTTGGGACTAGCGGGCTGTACAATGAGCAGTTCTTC. This translates into CASSIFGTSGLYNEQFF.

This clonotype was counted a single time. This chain joins TRBV29-1 and TRBJ2-7; 7 bases are shared with TRBD1. The CDR3 has 16 residues. CDR1 and CDR2 from the germline V gene are SQVTM and ANQGSEA. The CDR3 DNA reads TGCATACCAAGAGGGGGCCTCCCCACAGAGGGCTACGAGCAGTACTTC. Amino acid sequence: CIPRGGLPTEGYEQYF.

This clonotype was seen a handful of times. This rearrangement joins TRBV4-3 to TRBJ2-5; D is unresolved. V lost 4 bases and J lost 5, with 17 bases in between. The V gene's germline CDR1 is LGHNA and CDR2 YSLEER. The CDR3 covers 15 residues. CDR3 region: CASSREWNPRETQYF. DNA for the CDR3: TGCGCCAGCAGCCGAGAGTGGAACCCTCGGGAGACCCAGTACTTC.

This sequence joins TRBV5-1 and TRBJ2-5, with D unresolved. The CDR3 consists of 13 residues. Germline V gives CDR1 SGHRS, CDR2 YFSETQ. Trimming cost V 0 bases and J 3 bases, with 6 bases left between them. CDR3 bases: TGCGCCAGCAGCTTGGACACCAAAGAGACCCAGTACTTC. Its translation is CASSLDTKETQYF. The full variable domain, with the rest looked up from reference TRBV5-1 and TRBJ2-5, is KAGVTQTPRYLIKTRGQQVTLSCSPISGHRSVSWYQQTPGQGLQFLFEYFSETQRNKGNFPGRFSGRQFSNSRSEMNVSTLELGDSALYLCASSLDTKETQYFGPGTRLLVL.

This clonotype was seen only a few times. This chain uses TRBV20-1 with TRBJ2-7; 11 positions match TRBD2. The CDR3 runs to 15 residues. In germline, CDR1 is DFQATT, CDR2 SNEGSKA (reference sequence). J lost 0 bases, V lost 6 bases, and 7 bases had no gene match. The CDR3 sequence is CSAGTSGASSYEQYF. Here the CDR3 DNA reads TGCAGTGCCGGGACTAGCGGTGCAAGCTCCTACGAGCAGTACTTC.

V usage is TRBV5-1 and J usage is TRBJ1-4, with 10 positions matching TRBD1. The CDR3 is made up of 16 amino acids. CDR1 SGHRS and CDR2 YFSETQ come from the germline V gene. The junction had 6 bases not matched to a gene; V was cut back by 4 bases and J by 3 bases. The CDR3 protein is CASSEGQGIANEKLFF. CDR3 bases: TGCGCCAGCAGCGAGGGACAGGGGATAGCTAATGAAAAACTGTTTTTT.

This rearrangement joins TRBV7-9 to TRBJ2-7, with 7 positions matching TRBD1. Germline values: CDR1 SEHNR, CDR2 FQNEAQ (reference sequence). The CDR3 covers 13 residues. The V segment lost 6 bases and the J segment 6 bases; nucleotides outside the gene matches: 8. The chain's CDR3 is CASSQDPGGEQYF. The CDR3 DNA follows: TGTGCCAGCAGTCAGGATCCAGGGGGCGAGCAGTACTTC.

This chain connects TRBV2 to TRBJ2-6, with TRBD1 matching 8 bases. The germline gives CDR1 SNHLY, CDR2 FYNNEI. V shed 6 bases and J 1 base; nucleotides not matched to a gene: 5. This CDR3 region has 16 residues. The CDR3 bases are TGTGCCAGCAGCCCAAGACAGGGGTCTGGGGCCAACGTCCTGACTTTC. It yields the protein CASSPRQGSGANVLTF.

V gene TRBV5-1 combines with J gene TRBJ2-7, with TRBD2 as a possible D gene (6 bases). Germline CDR1 SGHRS, CDR2 YFSETQ. V was clipped by 6 bases and J by 6 bases, with 25 bases between them. This CDR3 has 16 residues. CDR3 in DNA: TGCGCCAGCAAGGAGACAAGCTGGAGGGCATCTGGCGAGCAGTACTTC. Its translation: CASKETSWRASGEQYF.

This clonotype was counted between two and nine times. The rearrangement joins TRBV7-9 to TRBJ2-5; D is possibly TRBD2 (5 bases). The J call is in doubt because the DNA end fits TRBJ2-1 better. Per the germline V gene, CDR1 is SEHNR and CDR2 is FQNEAQ (reference sequence). CDR3 length: 13 amino acids. CDR3 bases: TGTGCCAGCAGCTTAGTTCTAGCCCATGAGCAGTTCTTC. Residues: CASSLVLAHEQFF.

V gene TRBV20-1 combines with J gene TRBJ2-7, with D hard to call. This CDR3 has 12 amino acids. V was cut by 0 bases and J by 3 bases, with 6 bases left in between. CDR1 is DFQATT and CDR2 is SNEGSKA in the germline V gene (reference sequence). The CDR3 is CSARDNFYEQYF. CDR3 bases: TGCAGTGCTAGAGATAACTTCTACGAGCAGTACTTC.

DNA for the CDR3: TGTGCCAGCAGCCAATTTACCGGGACACGAGATTTGCAACTTAATGAAAAACTGTTTTTT. Its protein product is CASSQFTGTRDLQLNEKLFF. The chain is built from TRBV3-1 and TRBJ1-4, with D maybe TRBD1 (6 bases). The CDR3 has 20 residues. Germline CDR1 LGHDT, CDR2 YNNKEL (reference sequence). V was shortened by 2 bases and J by 4 bases, with 26 bases between the two germline ends.

J is TRBJ2-3 and V is TRBV20-1; TRBD2 matches at 7 bases. The V gene end was trimmed by 3 bases and the J gene end by 6 bases; junction bases not matched to a gene: 6. Germline CDR1 reads DFQATT; CDR2 reads SNEGSKA (reference sequence). The CDR3 totals 13 residues. The CDR3 sequence: CSASPAGFDTQYF. Here the CDR3 DNA reads TGCAGTGCTAGCCCAGCGGGGTTCGATACGCAGTATTTT.

This rearrangement joins TRBV7-2 to TRBJ2-2, with D unresolved. Germline CDR1 reads SGHTA; CDR2 reads FQGNSA. The CDR3 extends over 14 amino acids. V was cut by 6 bases and J by 1 base, with 9 bases left in between. The CDR3 sequence is CASRSPKNTGELFF. In DNA form, the CDR3 reads TGTGCCAGCAGATCCCCGAAGAACACCGGGGAGCTGTTTTTT. Using reference TRBV7-2 and TRBJ2-2 for the parts outside the CDR3, the full variable domain is GAGVSQSPSNKVTEKGKDVELRCDPISGHTALYWYRQSLGQGLEFLIYFQGNSAPDKSGLPSDRFSAERTGGSVSTLTIQRTQQEDSAVYLCASRSPKNTGELFFGEGSRLTVL.

The V call is TRBV7-2, the J call TRBJ2-1; D is possibly TRBD2 (5 bases). This CDR3 contains 15 residues. V was clipped by 5 bases and J by 0 bases, with 11 bases between them. Germline CDR1 is SGHTA and CDR2 is FQGNSA. DNA of the CDR3: TGTGCCAGCAGCGCGGGTGCTAGCTCCTACAATGAGCAGTTCTTC. Protein product: CASSAGASSYNEQFF.

V gene TRBV6-7 combines with J gene TRBJ2-7; 9 nucleotides match TRBD1. TRBV6-7 is an ORF, and what it does is uncertain. The CDR3 is made up of 14 amino acids. V lost 6 bases to trimming and J lost 4 bases; unmatched junction nucleotides: 7. CDR3 nucleotides: TGTGCCAGCAGCCACGGGACAGGGATGTACGAGCAGTACTTC. Protein sequence: CASSHGTGMYEQYF.

The J gene is TRBJ2-3, the V gene TRBV9, with D possibly matching TRBD2 (5 bases). CDR3 length equals 16 residues. Trimming pared 3 bases from V and 5 bases from J, leaving 19 bases between. Germline CDR1 is SGDLS and CDR2 is YYNGEE. The CDR3 DNA sequence: TGTGCCAGCAGCGGGGGAGACCCAGAAGGTGTAGATACGCAGTATTTT. Its translation: CASSGGDPEGVDTQYF.

This chain connects TRBV20-1 to TRBJ2-2; 9 bases fit TRBD1. Germline-derived CDR1 and CDR2 are DFQATT and SNEGSKA (reference sequence). CDR3 length equals 16 residues. V gave up 0 bases and J gave up 2 bases; unmatched junction bases: 4. The CDR3 coding sequence is TGCAGTGCTAGAGAGGACAGGGGCGTCAACACCGGGGAGCTGTTTTTT. As protein: CSAREDRGVNTGELFF.

The chain uses TRBV7-2 and TRBJ2-3; D unresolved. The CDR3 loop spans 14 amino acids. Germline V gene sequence: CDR1 SGHTA, CDR2 FQGNSA. Deletions cut 1 base from V and 5 bases from J, with 10 bases between. This CDR3 reads CASSLVQSGDTQYF. CDR3 nucleotides: TGTGCCAGCAGCTTAGTCCAGTCGGGAGATACGCAGTATTTT.

The chain uses TRBV12-3 or TRBV12-4 and TRBJ2-2, with 7 bases aligning to TRBD1. Germline trimming cut 4 bases from V and 12 bases from J; bases unmatched to any gene: 8. The CDR3 sequence is 13 residues long. CDR3 protein: CASSSGTEGKLFF. Here the CDR3 DNA reads TGTGCCAGCAGTTCCGGGACAGAAGGGAAGCTGTTTTTT.